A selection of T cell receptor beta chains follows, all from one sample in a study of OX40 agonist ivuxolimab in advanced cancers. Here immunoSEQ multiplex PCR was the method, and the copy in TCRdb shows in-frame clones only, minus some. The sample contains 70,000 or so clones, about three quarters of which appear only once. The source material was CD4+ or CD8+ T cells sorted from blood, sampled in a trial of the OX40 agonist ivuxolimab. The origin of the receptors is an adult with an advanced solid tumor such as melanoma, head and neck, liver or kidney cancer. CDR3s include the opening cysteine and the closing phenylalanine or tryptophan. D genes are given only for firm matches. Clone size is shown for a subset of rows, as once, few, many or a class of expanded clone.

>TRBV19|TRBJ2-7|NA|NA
TGTGCCAGTAGCCAAGGCGACGGGGGCTACGAGCAGTACTTC
CASSQGDGGYEQYF
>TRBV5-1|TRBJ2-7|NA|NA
TGCGCCAGCAGCTTTGTAGGGGGGTCCTACGAGCAGTACTTC
CASSFVGGSYEQYF
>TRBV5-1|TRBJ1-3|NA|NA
TGCGCCAGCAGCTTGGAAGGGGCCTCTGGAAACACCATATATTTT
CASSLEGASGNTIYF
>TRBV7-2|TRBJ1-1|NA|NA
TGTGCCAGCAGCTTAGACGGAAACCTGAACACTGAAGCTTTCTTT
CASSLDGNLNTEAFF
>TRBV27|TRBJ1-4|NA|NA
TGTGCCAGCAGTTACGGGTGGGGAGATGAAAAACTGTTTTTT
CASSYGWGDEKLFF
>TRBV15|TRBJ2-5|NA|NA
TGTGCCACCAGCAGAGACTTGAACCGGGACCAGTACTTC
CATSRDLNRDQYF
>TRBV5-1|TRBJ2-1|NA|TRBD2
TGCGCCAGCAGCTTGGAGCCCGTAGCGGGAGGAGGGAATGAGCAGTTCTTC
CASSLEPVAGGGNEQFF
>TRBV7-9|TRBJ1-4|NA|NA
TGTGCCAGCAGCTTAGAGAGCAATAATGAAAAACTGTTTTTT
CASSLESNNEKLFF
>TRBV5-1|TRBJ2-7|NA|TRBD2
TGCGCCAGCAGCACCAACCCGTCGGGACTAGCGGACGAGCAGTACTTC
CASSTNPSGLADEQYF
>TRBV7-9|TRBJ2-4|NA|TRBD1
TGTGCCAGCAGTTACAGGGGCGCTAACATTCAGTACTTC
CASSYRGANIQYF
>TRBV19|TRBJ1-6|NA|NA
TGTGCCAGTAGCCGGGGCCAATATAATTCACCCCTCCACTTT
CASSRGQYNSPLHF
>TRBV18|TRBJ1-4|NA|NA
TGTGCCAGCTCACCCGGACGGATTGGTAATGAAAAACTGTTTTTT
CASSPGRIGNEKLFF
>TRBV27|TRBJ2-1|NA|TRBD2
TGTGCCAGCAGTTTTAAAGGGACTAGCGGGACTAGCTCCTACAATGAGCAGTTCTTC
CASSFKGTSGTSSYNEQFF
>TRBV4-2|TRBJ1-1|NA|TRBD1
TGTGCCAGCAGCCAAGGACCTCAGGGGGCAGCTTTCTTT
CASSQGPQGAAFF
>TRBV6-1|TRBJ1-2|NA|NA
TGTGCCAGCACCCCGACGGGGGCTGGGGGCTATGGCTACACCTTC
CASTPTGAGGYGYTF
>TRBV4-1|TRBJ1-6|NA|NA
TGCGCCAGCAGCCAAGAAGGGGGGCTGGCCCTCCACTTT
CASSQEGGLALHF
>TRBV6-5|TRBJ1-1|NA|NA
TGTGCCAGCAGTTACTCTTTCCAGGGCCACACTGAAGCTTTCTTT
CASSYSFQGHTEAFF
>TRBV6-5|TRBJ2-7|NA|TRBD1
TGTGCCAGCACGGACAGGGATAGGTCCTACGAGCAGTACTTC
CASTDRDRSYEQYF
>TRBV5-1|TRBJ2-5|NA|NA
TGCGCCAGCAGACCAAGGACTGAGGGGACCCAGTACTTC
CASRPRTEGTQYF
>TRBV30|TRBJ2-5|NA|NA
TGTGCCTGGAGGCTAGCAGGGCGGGAGACCCAGTACTTC
CAWRLAGRETQYF
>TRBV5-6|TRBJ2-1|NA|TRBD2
TGTGCCAGCAGCTCTGCGGGGGTGGCTTACAATGAGCAGTTCTTC
CASSSAGVAYNEQFF
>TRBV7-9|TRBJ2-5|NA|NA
TGTGCCAGCAGCTCAAAAGAGACCCAGTACTTC
CASSSKETQYF
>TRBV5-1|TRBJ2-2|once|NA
TGCGCCAGCAGCTCCCCCCAGGGTGGATACACCGGGGAGCTGTTTTTT
CASSSPQGGYTGELFF
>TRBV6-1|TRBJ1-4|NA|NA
TGTGCCAGCAGTGGCCGACGCTTGGCTAATGAAAAACTGTTTTTT
CASSGRRLANEKLFF
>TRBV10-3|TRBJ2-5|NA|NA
TGTGCCATCAGACTCCAAGAGACCCAGTACTTC
CAIRLQETQYF
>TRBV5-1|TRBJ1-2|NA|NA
TGCGCCAGCAGCTTGTCGGGGGACTATGGCTACACCTTC
CASSLSGDYGYTF
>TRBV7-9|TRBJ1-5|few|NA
TGTGCCAGCGCGAATAGCAATCAGCCCCAGCATTTT
CASANSNQPQHF
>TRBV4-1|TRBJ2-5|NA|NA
TGCGCCAGCAGCCAAGAAGGAGGGGGAAGAAGGCAAGAGACCCAGTACTTC
CASSQEGGGRRQETQYF
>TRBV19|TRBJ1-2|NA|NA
TGTGCCAGTAGTAATCCGGCAGGGGCTAACTATGGCTACACCTTC
CASSNPAGANYGYTF
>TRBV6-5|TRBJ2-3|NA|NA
TGTGCCAGCAGCCAGGGACTCCTATTCACAGATACGCAGTATTTT
CASSQGLLFTDTQYF
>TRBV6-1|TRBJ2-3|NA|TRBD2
TGTGCCAGCAGTGAAGCGCGGTTGGCGGGAGGGAGCACAGATACGCAGTATTTT
CASSEARLAGGSTDTQYF
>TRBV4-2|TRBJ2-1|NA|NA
TGTGCCAGCAGCCAAGTTTTACAGGGACCTTACAATGAGCAGTTCTTC
CASSQVLQGPYNEQFF
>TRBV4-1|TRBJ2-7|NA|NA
TGCGCCAGCAGCCGGGGGTCCCCCTACGAGCAGTACTTC
CASSRGSPYEQYF
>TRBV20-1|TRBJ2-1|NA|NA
TGCAGCACACGGAGGGCCTATGAGCAGTTCTTC
CSTRRAYEQFF
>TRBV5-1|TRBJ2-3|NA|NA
TGCGCCAGCAGCTTGCCTGGGGGTGACACAGATACGCAGTATTTT
CASSLPGGDTDTQYF
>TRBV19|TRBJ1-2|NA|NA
TGTGCCTCCAAGGAGGTCGGGGCCTACTATGGCTACACCTTC
CASKEVGAYYGYTF
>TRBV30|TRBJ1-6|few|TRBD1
TGTGCCTGGAGTGTGGGGACAGGCCCTAATTCACCCCTCCACTTT
CAWSVGTGPNSPLHF
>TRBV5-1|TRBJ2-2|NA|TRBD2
TGCGCCAGCAGCCAAGGACTAGCGATCACCGGGGAGCTGTTTTTT
CASSQGLAITGELFF
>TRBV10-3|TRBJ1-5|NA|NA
TGTGCCATCAGTGACGCCGGCAATCAGCCCCAGCATTTT
CAISDAGNQPQHF
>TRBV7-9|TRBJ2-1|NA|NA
TGTGCCAGCAGCTTAATCTTCAATGAGCAGTTCTTC
CASSLIFNEQFF
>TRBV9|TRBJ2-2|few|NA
TGTGCCAGCAGCGTCGCTCTCTCCACCGGGGAGCTGTTTTTT
CASSVALSTGELFF
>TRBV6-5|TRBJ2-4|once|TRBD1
TGTGCCAGCAGTTCTTCCAGGGGGTTAGCCAAAAACATTCAGTACTTC
CASSSSRGLAKNIQYF
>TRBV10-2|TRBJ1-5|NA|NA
TGCGCCAGCAGACAGGAACTGAGAAGCAATCAGCCCCAGCATTTT
CASRQELRSNQPQHF
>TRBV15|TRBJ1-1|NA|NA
TGTGCCACCAGCAGAGACAGGAGAAACACTGAAGCTTTCTTT
CATSRDRRNTEAFF
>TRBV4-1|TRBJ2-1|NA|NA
TGCGCCAGCAGCCACGTCTACAATGAGCAGTTCTTC
CASSHVYNEQFF
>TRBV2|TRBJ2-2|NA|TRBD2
TGTGCCGGAAAGGGAGCGGGGGGAGACACCGGGGAGCTGTTTTTT
CAGKGAGGDTGELFF
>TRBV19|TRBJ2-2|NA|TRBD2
TGTGCCAGTAGTAAACGGGAGGGCCGAACCGGGGAGCTGTTTTTT
CASSKREGRTGELFF
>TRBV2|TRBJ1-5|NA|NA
TGTGCCAGCAGACGACAGAGCCAAAGCAATCAGCCCCAGCATTTT
CASRRQSQSNQPQHF
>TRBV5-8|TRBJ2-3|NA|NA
TGTGCCAGCACCACCGACAGGGATACGCAGTATTTT
CASTTDRDTQYF
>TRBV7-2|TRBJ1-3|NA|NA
TGTGCCAGCAGCTTACACGACAGGCCTACCTCTGGAAACACCATATATTTT
CASSLHDRPTSGNTIYF
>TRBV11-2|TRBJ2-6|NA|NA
TGTGCCAGCAGCGCTACCCATTCTGGGGCCAACGTCCTGACTTTC
CASSATHSGANVLTF
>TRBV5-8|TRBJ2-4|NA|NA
TGTGCCAGCAGCTGGATCGTTGGGGGGGCCTTGGACATTCAGTACTTC
CASSWIVGGALDIQYF
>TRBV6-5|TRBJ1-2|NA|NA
TGTGCCAGCAGCCTCGACAGTCAGCTGAGGGGCTACACCTTC
CASSLDSQLRGYTF
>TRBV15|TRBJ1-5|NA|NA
TGTGCCACCAGCAGAGCACAGGGAAAGGGCAATCAGCCCCAGCATTTT
CATSRAQGKGNQPQHF
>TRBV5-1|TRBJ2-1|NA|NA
TGCGCCAGCAGCGCCCTAGCAACCTACAATGAGCAGTTCTTC
CASSALATYNEQFF
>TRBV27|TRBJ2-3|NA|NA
TGTGCCAGCAGTACCCGCTTCCCATGGGGGGCGCCCACAGATACGCAGTATTTT
CASSTRFPWGAPTDTQYF
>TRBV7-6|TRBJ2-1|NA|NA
TGTGCCAGCAGCTTAAGTTACAGCTCCTACAATGAGCAGTTCTTC
CASSLSYSSYNEQFF
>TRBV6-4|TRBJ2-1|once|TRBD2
TGTGCCAGCAGAAGCGGGAGGCGGGATGAGCAGTTCTTC
CASRSGRRDEQFF
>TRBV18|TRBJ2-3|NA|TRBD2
TGTGCCAGCTCGCCTACTAGCGACCGCACAGATACGCAGTATTTT
CASSPTSDRTDTQYF
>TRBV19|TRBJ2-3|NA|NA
TGTGCCAGTAGTCTTTCCGGCCGAGCTAGCACAGATACGCAGTATTTT
CASSLSGRASTDTQYF